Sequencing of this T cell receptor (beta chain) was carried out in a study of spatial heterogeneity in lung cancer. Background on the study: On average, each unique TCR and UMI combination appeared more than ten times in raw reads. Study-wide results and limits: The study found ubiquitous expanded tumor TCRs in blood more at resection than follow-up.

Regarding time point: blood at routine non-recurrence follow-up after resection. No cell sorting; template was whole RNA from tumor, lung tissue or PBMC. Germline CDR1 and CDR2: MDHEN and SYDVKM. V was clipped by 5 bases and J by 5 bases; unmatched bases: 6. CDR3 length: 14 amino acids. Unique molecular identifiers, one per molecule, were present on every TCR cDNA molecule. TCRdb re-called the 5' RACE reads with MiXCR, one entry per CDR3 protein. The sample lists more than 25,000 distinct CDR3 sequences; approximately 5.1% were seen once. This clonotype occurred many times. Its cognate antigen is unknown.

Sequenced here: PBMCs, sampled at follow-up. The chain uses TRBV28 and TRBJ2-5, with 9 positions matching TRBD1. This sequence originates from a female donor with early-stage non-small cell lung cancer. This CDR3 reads CASSPGTGRETQYF. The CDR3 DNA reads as TGTGCCAGCAGTCCCGGGACAGGGAGGGAGACCCAGTACTTC.